The 13 T cell receptor beta chains below come from one sample, sequenced in a study of shared clonotypes between healthy human individuals. Method: immunoSEQ multiplex PCR; TCRdb's copy keeps in-frame clones and lacks some. The sample includes about 1.1 million clones, around 82% of them seen just once. The sample was memory CD4+ T cells from PBMCs. The subset here: CD45RA-negative fraction. These receptor sequences come from a man younger than 35 in good health. Some clones in this sample may be carry-over from other donors' samples.

This chain uses TRBV25-1 with TRBJ2-5; weak D call: TRBD1 (5 bases). This CDR3 has 16 residues. Germline CDR1 and CDR2: MGHDK and SYGVNS. The V end was cut by 2 bases, the J end by 2 bases, with 15 bases between. CDR3 DNA sequence: TGTGCCAGCAGTGAAGGTGCGACAGCCCTACAAGAGACCCAGTACTTC. It codes for CASSEGATALQETQYF.

The J gene is TRBJ2-3, the V gene TRBV10-3; 13 positions agree with TRBD2. CDR1 is ENHRY and CDR2 is SYGVKD in the germline V gene. This CDR3 is built from 20 residues. V dropped 5 bases and J dropped 0; count of bases not matched to a gene: 14. CDR3 region: CAISQPGLAGEGGSTDTQYF. As DNA, the CDR3 is TGTGCCATCAGTCAGCCAGGACTAGCGGGAGAGGGGGGTAGCACAGATACGCAGTATTTT.

The genes are TRBV28 and TRBJ1-2; D unclear. The length of the CDR3 is 14 residues. Germline values: CDR1 MDHEN, CDR2 SYDVKM. The germline V and J ends were trimmed by 7 bases and 3 bases, with 15 bases remaining between them. CDR3: CASIGGWSDYGYTF. CDR3 DNA sequence: TGTGCCAGCATCGGAGGATGGTCCGACTATGGCTACACCTTC.

The chain carries TRBV4-2 and TRBJ1-4; tentatively, D is TRBD1 (5 bases). Trimming took 1 base from V and 8 from J, leaving 11 bases between them. Germline CDR1 LGHNA, CDR2 YNFKEQ. The CDR3 is made up of 14 amino acids. The chain's CDR3 is CASSQAKGREKLFF. CDR3 bases: TGTGCCAGCAGCCAAGCGAAGGGGAGGGAAAAACTGTTTTTT.

This clone was seen only a few times. The V and J genes are TRBV5-4 and TRBJ1-3; possibly TRBD1 for D (6 bases). Germline V gene lookup returns CDR1 SGHNT and CDR2 YYREEE (reference sequence). The CDR3 loop spans 13 amino acids. V was pared by 10 bases and J by 4 bases, with 15 bases between. CDR3 in amino acids: CAGRDISGNTIYF. For the CDR3, the DNA is TGTGCCGGAAGGGACATCTCAGGAAACACCATATATTTT.

V usage is TRBV4-1 and J usage is TRBJ1-1, with TRBD1 as a possible D gene (6 bases). CDR1 and CDR2 from the germline V gene are MGHRA and YSYEKL. V lost 3 bases and J 5 bases, leaving 13 bases between the germline ends. The CDR3 loop spans 14 amino acids. CDR3 protein: CASSQVGRGTEAFF. CDR3 bases: TGCGCCAGCAGCCAGGTAGGGAGGGGGACTGAAGCTTTCTTT.

The CDR3 reads CASSQDALGSLIYEQYF. The CDR3 DNA is TGCGCCAGCAGCCAAGATGCGTTAGGCAGCCTCATATACGAGCAGTACTTC. The V call is TRBV4-1, the J call TRBJ2-7; D remains ambiguous. This CDR3 is 17 amino acids long. Germline CDR1 reads MGHRA; CDR2 reads YSYEKL. The V and J ends lost 0 bases and 4 bases respectively, with 19 bases between them.

The chain is built from TRBV5-1 and TRBJ1-2; TRBD1 matches 10 bases. Trimming took 7 bases from V and 2 from J; bases not matched to a gene: 5. From germline, CDR1 is SGHRS and CDR2 YFSETQ. The CDR3 covers 14 residues. The CDR3, as DNA: TGCGCCAGCGGATCGGGACAGGGGAACTATGGCTACACCTTC. It is translated as CASGSGQGNYGYTF.

V gene TRBV5-4 combines with J gene TRBJ2-5; 12 positions agree with TRBD2. The CDR3 sequence is 15 residues long. V was clipped by 0 bases and J by 5 bases; unmatched bases: 2. CDR1 SGHNT and CDR2 YYREEE come from the germline V gene (reference sequence). The CDR3 sequence: CASSLAGTSGETQYF. The CDR3 DNA reads as TGTGCCAGCAGCTTGGCTGGGACTAGCGGGGAGACCCAGTACTTC.

The rearrangement uses TRBV7-9 and TRBJ1-3; D perhaps matches TRBD1 (6 bases). CDR1 SEHNR and CDR2 FQNEAQ come from the germline V gene (reference sequence). Between the trimmed V and J ends, which lost 6 bases and 4 bases, there was a span of 16 bases. This CDR3 has 15 residues. The CDR3 protein is CASRRQDLTGNTIYF. CDR3 coding DNA: TGTGCCAGCAGGCGACAGGATTTAACGGGAAACACCATATATTTT.

The V call is TRBV7-9, the J call TRBJ2-5; TRBD2 matches 7 bases. Germline V gene sequence: CDR1 SEHNR, CDR2 FQNEAQ (reference sequence). Trimming removed 5 bases from V and 5 bases from J; junction bases left unmatched: 17. This CDR3 has 17 residues. Here the CDR3 reads CASSLTLGGRGWETQYF. CDR3 DNA sequence: TGTGCCAGCAGCCTCACCCTAGGAGGGAGGGGTTGGGAGACCCAGTACTTC.

The chain has TRBV6-1 and TRBJ1-2; the D gene is possibly TRBD1 (5 bases). The CDR3 extends over 11 amino acids. Germline CDR1 and CDR2: MNHNS and SASEGT. V was trimmed by 2 bases and J by 12 bases, leaving 10 bases between them. The CDR3 coding sequence is TGTGCCAGCAGTGAAATGGGGGTGGACACCTTC. It yields the protein CASSEMGVDTF.

The chain employs TRBV29-1 and TRBJ2-7, with 12 bases identical to TRBD1. The CDR3 extends over 14 amino acids. With V trimmed by 4 bases and J by 7 bases, 8 bases remained unmatched. Looked up from germline, CDR1 is SQVTM and CDR2 is ANQGSEA. CDR3 amino acids: CSVAGTGGPLEQYF. The CDR3 nucleotides read TGCAGCGTTGCGGGGACAGGGGGCCCTTTGGAGCAGTACTTC.